This T cell receptor (beta chain) derives from a study of OX40 agonist ivuxolimab in advanced cancers. Background on the study: Each patient was given ivuxolimab into a vein every 2 weeks, at 0.01 to 10 mg/kg. Overall study findings and caveats: Not determined was the antigen specificity of the expanded peripheral T cells. CD4+ and CD8+ blood T cells expanded clonally by week 6 at 0.1 to 3.0 mg/kg.

Some clones are missing from TCRdb's copy, which holds only in-frame ones; the method was immunoSEQ multiplex PCR. The sample comprises some 82,000 clones, approximately 95% of which are singletons, and about 10% rests with the top ten. It was autoimmune disease history or systemic immunosuppression that excluded patients. V dropped 0 bases and J dropped 6 bases, with 5 bases sitting between them. The CDR3 sequence is 12 residues long. CDR1 and CDR2 (germline): SGDLS, YYNGEE. A note on this clone: What it recognizes is unknown.

The rearrangement uses TRBV9 and TRBJ2-3; no clear D gene. Sequences were derived from CD4+ or CD8+ T cells sorted from blood, sampled in a trial of the OX40 agonist ivuxolimab. This receptor was obtained from an adult with an advanced solid tumor such as melanoma, head and neck, liver or kidney cancer. CDR3 DNA sequence: TGTGCCAGCAGCGTAGTGGCGGATACGCAGTATTTT. Its protein is CASSVVADTQYF.